This T cell receptor beta chain was captured in a study of OX40 agonist ivuxolimab in advanced cancers. Study conclusions and caveats: Clonal expansion was seen in CD4+ and CD8+ blood T cells by week 6 at 0.1 to 3.0 mg/kg.

Details on this clone: Its antigen remains unknown.

Here immunoSEQ multiplex PCR was the method, and the copy in TCRdb shows in-frame clones only, minus some. The table lists over 60,000 clones, 85% to 95% of them singletons. Blood got drawn at baseline, again on cycle 4 day 1, and then on cycle 7 day 1. The CDR3 has 14 residues. Germline V gene sequence: CDR1 SQVTM, CDR2 ANQGSEA. The ends were cut back, 6 bases at V and 1 base at J, with 16 bases in the middle. This chain uses TRBV29-1 with TRBJ2-7; D may be TRBD1 or TRBD2 (5 bases each). This clonotype originated in an adult with an advanced solid tumor such as melanoma, head and neck, liver or kidney cancer. This material consisted of CD4+ or CD8+ T cells sorted from blood, taken in a trial of the OX40 agonist ivuxolimab. The CDR3 nucleotides read TGCAGCGTCTACCGGGACGGTGAATCCTACGAGCAGTACTTC. It translates to CSVYRDGESYEQYF.